This TCR beta chain was sequenced in a study of vaccination and CD4 T cells after COVID-19. General study findings and limits: With convalescent patients, a median approximately 86% of reactive clones emerged solely after vaccination.

Indicated treatment: 10-day PBMC culture with coronavirus spike peptide pools or control peptides (ViraFEST assay). An unexposed donor provided the CD4+ T cells, which were collected before the COVID-19 pandemic (2011-2018). Following expansion of antigen-specific T cells with peptide pools, ViraFEST then sequenced TCRs. There are 14 residues in the CDR3. V was pared by 2 bases and J by 0 bases, with 8 bases between. Germline V gene data show CDR1 as SGHTA and CDR2 as FQGTGA. Sequenced with the Oncomine TCR Beta short-read assay was DNA taken from cultured CD4+ T cells. Extraction of genomic DNA was performed on cultured CD4+ T cells. TCRdb reanalysed the PCR reads using MiXCR and keeps one entry per CDR3 protein. The sample lists 4,000 to 5,000 distinct CDR3 sequences, 35% to 40% seen once, with around two fifths in the top ten. Points on this clonotype: Its antigen is not known.

The sequenced material came from CD4+ T cells from blood, cultured in vitro. The receptor was isolated from a human donor in good health. This chain joins TRBV7-3 and TRBJ2-7; no definite D call. The CDR3 DNA follows: TGTGCCAGCAGCTTAGGTGCAGGCTCCTACGAGCAGTACTTC. Protein sequence: CASSLGAGSYEQYF.